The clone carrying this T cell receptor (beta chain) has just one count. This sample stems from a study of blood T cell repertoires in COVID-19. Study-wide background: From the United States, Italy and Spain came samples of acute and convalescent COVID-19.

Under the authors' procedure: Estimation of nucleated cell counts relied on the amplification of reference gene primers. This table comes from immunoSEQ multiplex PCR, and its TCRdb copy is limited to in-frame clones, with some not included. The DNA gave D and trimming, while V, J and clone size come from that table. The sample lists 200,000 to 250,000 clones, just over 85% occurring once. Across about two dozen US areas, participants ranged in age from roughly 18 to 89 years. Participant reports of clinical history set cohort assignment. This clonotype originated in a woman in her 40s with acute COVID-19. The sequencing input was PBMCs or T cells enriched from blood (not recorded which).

Here the CDR3 DNA reads TGTGCCAGCAGTGAAGCGCTTCGCGGGACAGGTACCACAGATACGCAGTATTTT. Protein sequence: CASSEALRGTGTTDTQYF. The rearrangement links TRBV6-1 to TRBJ2-3, with TRBD1 matching 8 bases. The CDR3 extends over 18 amino acids. Germline assignment: CDR1 MNHNS and CDR2 SASEGT. Losses at the gene ends were 0 bases for V and 2 bases for J; bases not matched to a gene: 10.